The clone carrying this T cell receptor (beta chain) showed up just a few times. 60 Vbeta and 13 Jbeta primers were used in PCR. Measured with immunoSEQ multiplex PCR; TCRdb has only the in-frame clones, and not every one. Of about 90,000 clones in the sample, roughly 71% were seen once. These data are taken from a study of cytomegalovirus exposure and HLA in healthy donors. The ends lost 7 bases at V and 2 bases at J; junction bases unmatched: 11. Germline CDR1 MNHEY, CDR2 SMNVEV (reference sequence). The CDR3 contains 16 residues. V gene TRBV27 combines with J gene TRBJ2-3; 8 bases map to TRBD2. Sequenced sample: PBMCs. This receptor was obtained from a woman aged 18-29 years in good health and CMV-seropositive. The CDR3 DNA sequence: TGTGCCAGCACCGCCGGTCAGCGGGGGACCACAGATACGCAGTATTTT. Translating gives CASTAGQRGTTDTQYF.